This T cell receptor (beta chain) was captured by sequencing in a study of T cell repertoires in cytomegalovirus infection. Study information: CMV infection and matching HLA type were both indicated by public TCR beta signatures.

TCRdb re-called the reads through MiXCR, storing one row per CDR3 protein. The table includes roughly 280,000 distinct CDR3 sequences, around 20% detected once. CDR1 MGHRA and CDR2 YSYEKL come from the germline V gene. The CDR3 runs 14 residues. Trimming removed 4 bases at V and 4 bases at J, with 12 bases between. Study findings and constraints: CMV-specific HLA-C-restricted TCR beta clonotypes dominated the ex vivo response.

This clonotype has at least ten counts. The antigen remains undetermined. V and J are TRBV4-1 and TRBJ2-3; D might be TRBD1 (5 bases). This TCR derives from a human donor in good health (CMV status not recorded). Some clones in this sample may be carry-over from other donors' samples. The input for sequencing was cultured PBMCs, taken from culture after CMV antigen stimulation. The CDR3: CASSPTALSDTQYF. Here the CDR3 DNA reads TGCGCCAGCAGCCCGACAGCCCTGTCAGATACGCAGTATTTT.